A single TCR beta chain is shown here with its context. Via MiXCR, TCRdb re-called the PCR reads, giving one row per CDR3 protein. The sample comprises around 16,000 distinct CDR3 sequences, 50% of which are singletons, and over 15% rests with the top ten. This specimen comes from a study of tumor-infiltrating lymphocytes in oesophageal squamous cell carcinoma. Material: esophageal tumor tissue. This clonotype was sampled from a male donor with esophageal squamous cell carcinoma.

Here the CDR3 reads CASSSSTDTQYF. Written as DNA, the CDR3 is TGTGCCAGCAGCTCTAGCACAGATACGCAGTATTTT. The chain joins TRBV12-3 or TRBV12-4 to TRBJ2-3, with no clear D. The CDR3 is 12 amino acids. The germline V and J ends were trimmed by 6 bases and 0 bases, with 4 bases remaining between them.